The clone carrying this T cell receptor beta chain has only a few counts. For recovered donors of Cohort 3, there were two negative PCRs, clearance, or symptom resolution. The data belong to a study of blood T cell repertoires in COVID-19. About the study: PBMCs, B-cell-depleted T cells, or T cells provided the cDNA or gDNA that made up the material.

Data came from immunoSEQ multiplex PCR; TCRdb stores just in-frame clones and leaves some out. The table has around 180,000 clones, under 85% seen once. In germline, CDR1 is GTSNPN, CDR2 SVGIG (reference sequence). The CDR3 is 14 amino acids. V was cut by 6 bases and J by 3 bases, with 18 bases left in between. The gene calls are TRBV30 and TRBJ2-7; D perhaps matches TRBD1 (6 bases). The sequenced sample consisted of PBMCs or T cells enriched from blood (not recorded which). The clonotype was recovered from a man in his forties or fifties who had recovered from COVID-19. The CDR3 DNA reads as TGTGCCTGCCAAAAGACAGGAACAAGCTACGAGCAGTACTTC. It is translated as CACQKTGTSYEQYF. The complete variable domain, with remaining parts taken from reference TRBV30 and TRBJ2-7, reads SQTIHQWPATLVQPVGSPLSLECTVEGTSNPNLYWYRQAAGRGLQLLFYSVGIGQISSEVPQNLSASRPQDRQFILSSKKLLLSDSGFYLCACQKTGTSYEQYFGPGTRLTVT.